Each of the 24 T cell receptor beta chains below was sequenced from the same sample in a study of memory CD4+ T cells and cytomegalovirus serostatus. TCRdb's table, derived via immunoSEQ multiplex PCR, lists solely in-frame clones and lacks some. This table has tens of thousands of clones, roughly 82% appearing once. Single viable CD3+CD4+CD8-CD45RO+ cells were sorted as the memory CD4+ T cells. The sequencing sample was made of memory CD4+ T cells from blood. The source is an adult in good health and CMV-seronegative.

This rearrangement joins TRBV10-3 to TRBJ1-3; D remains ambiguous. Deletions cut 5 bases from V and 0 bases from J, with 8 bases between. CDR1 is ENHRY and CDR2 is SYGVKD in the germline V gene. The CDR3 runs to 14 residues. CDR3 nucleotides: TGTGCCATCAGTCCGGTCGCCTCTGGAAACACCATATATTTT. Its protein product is CAISPVASGNTIYF.

This clone occurred a few times. The CDR3: CASSGRQGDTEAFF. The DNA of the CDR3 is TGTGCCAGCAGTGGCCGACAGGGTGACACTGAAGCTTTCTTT. The chain combines TRBV2 with TRBJ1-1; TRBD1 aligns across 7 bases. V shed 4 bases, J shed 3 bases, and the junction held 5 bases outside the gene matches. This CDR3 has 14 amino acids. Germline V CDR1 and CDR2: SNHLY, FYNNEI.

This clone was observed a single time. The rearrangement links TRBV5-1 to TRBJ1-2; D remains ambiguous. CDR3 length equals 12 residues. V lost 4 bases, J lost 8 bases, and 12 bases lay in between. CDR1 and CDR2 from the germline V gene are SGHRS and YFSETQ. CDR3 sequence: CASSPSGEGYTF. Written as DNA, the CDR3 is TGCGCCAGCAGCCCAAGCGGTGAGGGCTACACCTTC.

The J gene is TRBJ1-4, the V gene TRBV28; 7 bases line up with TRBD1. The V segment lost 4 bases and the J segment 7 bases; nucleotides outside the gene matches: 12. The CDR3 sequence is 16 residues long. The germline V gene has CDR1 MDHEN and CDR2 SYDVKM. The CDR3 is CASSYLPGGRSEKLFF. The CDR3 nucleotides are TGTGCCAGCAGTTATTTACCAGGGGGGAGGAGTGAAAAACTGTTTTTT.

CDR3 coding DNA: TGTGCCAGCAGCCGAGACAGGGGGCTTGGCTACACCTTC. Amino acids: CASSRDRGLGYTF. J is TRBJ1-2 and V is TRBV9; 10 nucleotides align to TRBD1. Losses at the gene ends were 4 bases for V and 7 bases for J; bases not matched to a gene: 4. The CDR3 length is 13 residues. Germline assignment: CDR1 SGDLS and CDR2 YYNGEE.

The rearrangement uses TRBV5-3 and TRBJ1-1; no definite D call. TRBV5-3 is an open reading frame, and its role is uncertain. Trimming shortened V by 4 bases and J by 1 base, and 8 bases separated the two germline ends. There are 13 residues in the CDR3. CDR3 DNA: TGTGCCAGAAGCACCACAGAGAACACTGAAGCTTTCTTT. Protein: CARSTTENTEAFF.

The chain uses TRBV7-2 and TRBJ2-6, with 10 bases matching TRBD2. The V gene end was trimmed by 5 bases and the J gene end by 5 bases; junction bases not matched to a gene: 9. The CDR3 loop spans 17 amino acids. CDR1 is SGHTA and CDR2 is FQGNSA in the germline V gene. The CDR3: CASSLFFSGGRANVLTF. The CDR3 DNA reads TGTGCCAGCAGCCTTTTTTTTAGCGGGGGGCGGGCCAACGTCCTGACTTTC.

The V gene is TRBV4-3, the J gene TRBJ2-7; 7 positions match TRBD1. There are 13 residues in the CDR3. Trimming cost V 4 bases and J 4 bases; bases outside gene matches: 4. Germline V CDR1 and CDR2: LGHNA, YSLEER. The CDR3 DNA follows: TGCGCCAGCAGCCGAGGGACAGAGTACGAGCAGTACTTC. It is translated as CASSRGTEYEQYF.

V usage is TRBV28 and J usage is TRBJ2-7; 8 positions match TRBD1. The CDR3 spans 14 residues. Looked up from germline, CDR1 is MDHEN and CDR2 is SYDVKM. The V and J ends lost 2 bases and 4 bases, in that order; junction bases with no gene match: 4. CDR3 DNA sequence: TGTGCCAGCAGTTTAAGTCAGGGGGCGTACGAGCAGTACTTC. This encodes CASSLSQGAYEQYF.

The chain joins TRBV28 to TRBJ2-7, with D maybe TRBD2 (6 bases). With 8 bases removed from V and 4 bases from J, the gap between germline ends came to 15 bases. The CDR3 length is 13 residues. Germline assignment: CDR1 MDHEN and CDR2 SYDVKM. The CDR3: CASSRGGVYEQYF. The CDR3 nucleotides are TGTGCCAGCTCTCGAGGAGGGGTTTACGAGCAGTACTTC.

This rearrangement joins TRBV7-9 to TRBJ2-3; 7 nucleotides line up with TRBD1. Germline V gene sequence: CDR1 SEHNR, CDR2 FQNEAQ (reference sequence). The V and J ends lost 1 base and 2 bases, in that order; junction bases with no gene match: 3. This CDR3 contains 15 residues. CDR3 DNA sequence: TGTGCCAGCAGCTTAGGAGACAGGGCCACAGATACGCAGTATTTT. Translating it yields CASSLGDRATDTQYF. Together with reference TRBV7-9 and TRBJ2-3, the CDR3 gives the full variable domain: DTGVSQNPRHKITKRGQNVTFRCDPISEHNRLYWYRQTLGQGPEFLTYFQNEAQLEKSRLLSDRFSAERPKGSFSTLEIQRTEQGDSAMYLCASSLGDRATDTQYFGPGTRLTVL.

J is TRBJ1-5 and V is TRBV12-1. TRBV12-1 counts as a pseudogene. This CDR3 comprises 18 residues. CDR3 sequence reads: CASSVRGLNFFSNQPQHF. The CDR3 DNA sequence: TGTGCCAGCAGCGTCCGGGGCCTGAATTTTTTCAGCAATCAGCCCCAGCATTTT.

The chain employs TRBV5-5 and TRBJ1-2; unclear D gene. The CDR3 extends over 15 amino acids. Trimming shortened V by 4 bases and J by 0 bases, and 13 bases separated the two germline ends. The V gene's germline CDR1 is SGHKS and CDR2 YYEKEE (reference sequence). The CDR3 spells CASSKEATSNYGYTF. The CDR3 DNA sequence: TGTGCCAGCAGCAAGGAGGCAACCTCTAACTATGGCTACACCTTC.

This clone was seen once. This chain uses TRBV7-2 with TRBJ1-4; D remains ambiguous. The CDR3 covers 14 residues. Germline values: CDR1 SGHTA, CDR2 FQGNSA. Trimming cost V 5 bases and J 7 bases, with 14 bases left between them. CDR3 in amino acids: CASSLFGVSEKLFF. The CDR3 DNA reads TGTGCCAGCAGCCTTTTTGGGGTTTCTGAAAAACTGTTTTTT.

The V call is TRBV5-4, the J call TRBJ2-7, with D possibly being TRBD1 or TRBD2 (5 bases each). Germline loops: CDR1 SGHNT, CDR2 YYREEE (reference sequence). V was clipped by 4 bases and J by 2 bases, with 13 bases between them. This CDR3 comprises 14 residues. The CDR3 region has the DNA TGTGCCAGCAGCCGCTTCGGGGCAGCCTACGAGCAGTACTTC. Translation gives CASSRFGAAYEQYF. Full variable domain (outside the CDR3, taken from reference TRBV5-4 and TRBJ2-7): ETGVTQSPTHLIKTRGQQVTLRCSSQSGHNTVSWYQQALGQGPQFIFQYYREEENGRGNFPPRFSGLQFPNYSSELNVNALELDDSALYLCASSRFGAAYEQYFGPGTRLTVT.

The chain uses TRBV6-5 and TRBJ1-2, with 10 bases fitting TRBD1. The V and J ends lost 4 bases and 1 base, in that order; junction bases with no gene match: 3. Germline assignment: CDR1 MNHEY and CDR2 SVGAGI. This CDR3 comprises 15 residues. For the CDR3, the DNA is TGTGCCAGCAGTTTCCGGGACAGGGGTAACTATGGCTACACCTTC. It encodes CASSFRDRGNYGYTF.

The CDR3 coding sequence is TGTGCCAGCAGTTTAAGGGAGGGCCGCAGCTCCTATAATTCACCCCTCCACTTT. It specifies CASSLREGRSSYNSPLHF. V gene TRBV27 combines with J gene TRBJ1-6; D is uncertain. Trimming shortened V by 2 bases and J by 0 bases, and 14 bases separated the two germline ends. The CDR3 length is 18 residues. Germline loops: CDR1 MNHEY, CDR2 SMNVEV (reference sequence).

V is TRBV7-2 and J is TRBJ1-2, with TRBD1 matching over 8 bases. The germline V gene has CDR1 SGHTA and CDR2 FQGNSA. V dropped 6 bases and J dropped 8; count of bases not matched to a gene: 14. The CDR3 totals 15 residues. Written as DNA, the CDR3 is TGTGCCAGCAGTTCAGACAGGGGTGGATATTGGGGCTACACCTTC. Amino acids: CASSSDRGGYWGYTF.

The rearrangement uses TRBV9 and TRBJ1-2; D is unresolved. V was clipped by 4 bases and J by 0 bases, with 13 bases between them. CDR1 is SGDLS, CDR2 YYNGEE, per germline. This CDR3 region has 15 residues. The CDR3 DNA sequence: TGTGCCAGCAGCCGAGACGGTGGGGCTAACTATGGCTACACCTTC. It specifies CASSRDGGANYGYTF.

The chain carries TRBV7-9 and TRBJ1-2; D is undetermined. Trimming removed 1 base at V and 2 bases at J, with 8 bases between. CDR3 size: 14 residues. CDR1 is SEHNR and CDR2 is FQNEAQ in the germline V gene (reference sequence). CDR3 protein: CASSLVVGNYGYTF. Written as DNA, the CDR3 is TGTGCCAGCAGCTTAGTAGTGGGGAACTATGGCTACACCTTC.

V usage is TRBV7-2 and J usage is TRBJ2-5; D perhaps matches TRBD2 (5 bases). Trimming stripped 5 bases from V and 1 base from J, with 14 bases between. Germline assignment: CDR1 SGHTA and CDR2 FQGNSA. The CDR3 is made up of 15 amino acids. The CDR3 loop reads CASSPSRGTQETQYF. The CDR3, as DNA: TGTGCCAGCAGCCCCAGCCGGGGAACCCAAGAGACCCAGTACTTC. The whole variable domain, remainder taken from reference TRBV7-2 and TRBJ2-5, is GAGVSQSPSNKVTEKGKDVELRCDPISGHTALYWYRQSLGQGLEFLIYFQGNSAPDKSGLPSDRFSAERTGGSVSTLTIQRTQQEDSAVYLCASSPSRGTQETQYFGPGTRLLVL.

This clone was seen more than once but under ten times. The rearrangement joins TRBV6-1 to TRBJ1-1; 10 nucleotides align to TRBD1. The CDR3 covers 13 residues. CDR1 and CDR2 from the germline V gene are MNHNS and SASEGT. Trimming took 1 base from V and 10 from J; bases not matched to a gene: 3. CDR3 amino acids: CASSEGTGGVAFF. CDR3 nucleotide sequence: TGTGCCAGCAGTGAAGGGACAGGGGGAGTAGCTTTCTTT.

In this sample, this clone turned up many times. This chain links TRBV19 with TRBJ1-2; 7 bases fit TRBD1. The CDR3 length is 13 residues. The germline CDR1 and CDR2 sequences are LNHDA and SQIVND (reference sequence). V trimming: 6 bases; J trimming: 7 bases; junction bases outside the gene matches: 8. CDR3 coding DNA: TGTGCCAGTAGCTTAAGACAGGGAGGTGGCTACACCTTC. Amino acid sequence: CASSLRQGGGYTF.

The chain combines TRBV5-6 with TRBJ1-2, with a possible D match to TRBD1 (5 bases). The V gene's germline CDR1 is SGHDT and CDR2 YYEEEE. V lost 5 bases and J lost 4, with 15 bases in between. The CDR3 has 14 amino acids. The CDR3 region is CASRAGMGGYGYTF. The CDR3, as DNA: TGTGCCAGCAGGGCCGGGATGGGGGGCTATGGCTACACCTTC.